This T cell receptor (beta chain) was sequenced during a study of blood T cell repertoires in COVID-19. Study-wide background: Italy, Spain and the United States were the sources of the convalescent and acute COVID-19 samples. The cDNA or gDNA used as material had been derived from T cells, B-cell-depleted T cells, or PBMCs.

The CDR3 covers 12 residues. The ends were cut back, 7 bases at V and 3 bases at J, with 7 bases in the middle. From germline, CDR1 is MDHEN and CDR2 SYDVKM. In the authors' methods: From reference gene primer amplification, estimates of nucleated cell counts were derived. Repertoires were generated with immunoSEQ multiplex PCR, while TCRdb's copy carries only in-frame clones and drops some. V, J and clone size are taken as reported in that table, and D and trimming were inferred from the DNA itself. The data contain hundreds of thousands of clones, roughly 90% of them seen just once; the ten biggest clones take up over 4%. Cohort 3 donors counted as recovered after two negative PCRs, clearance, or resolved symptoms.

The clonotype was recovered from a man aged 55 to 70 who had recovered from COVID-19. The rearrangement joins TRBV28 to TRBJ1-3; D not certain. The sequenced sample was PBMCs or T cells enriched from blood (not recorded which). In nucleotides, the CDR3 is TGTGCCAGCACCAAATTTGGAAACACCATATATTTT. Translation gives CASTKFGNTIYF.